This is a list of T cell receptor beta chains from one sample in a study of T cell responses to AZD1222 COVID-19 vaccine. The protocol was immunoSEQ multiplex PCR, while the TCRdb copy is restricted to in-frame clones and leaves out a portion. This sample yields 150,000 to 250,000 clones, of which approximately 89% are seen a single time; 3% to 3.5% belongs to the top ten. Sample: peripheral blood, taken 28 days after the second AZD1222 dose. These TCRs come from an adult who received the AZD1222 COVID-19 vaccine. CDR3s include the opening cysteine and the closing phenylalanine or tryptophan. The order of the fields is clone size, D gene, J gene, V gene, CDR3 DNA, CDR3 protein. The D gene is left open where the match is weak. Clone size is shown for a subset of rows, as once, few, many or a class of expanded clone.

clone_size: -
d_call: TRBD1
j_call: TRBJ2-1
v_call: TRBV28
cdr3_nt: TGTGCCAGCAGTTCTCCGGGACAGGGTCATGAGCAGTTCTTC
cdr3_aa: CASSSPGQGHEQFF

clone_size: once
d_call: TRBD2
j_call: TRBJ2-3
v_call: TRBV7-7
cdr3_nt: TGTGCTAGCAGCCAGGGGACTAGCCCGACCCGGACGCAGTATTTT
cdr3_aa: CASSQGTSPTRTQYF

clone_size: -
d_call: TRBD2
j_call: TRBJ2-3
v_call: TRBV5-4
cdr3_nt: TGTGCCAGCAGCTTTTTCCTAGCGGGAGCAACAGATACGCAGTATTTT
cdr3_aa: CASSFFLAGATDTQYF

clone_size: -
d_call: TRBD1
j_call: TRBJ1-2
v_call: TRBV5-4
cdr3_nt: TGTGCCAGCAGCCCGGGTGATGAACAGGGGGCGCGTTATGGCTACACCTTC
cdr3_aa: CASSPGDEQGARYGYTF

clone_size: once
d_call: TRBD2
j_call: TRBJ2-1
v_call: TRBV10-1
cdr3_nt: TGCGCCAGCAGCAGGACTAGCGGCCTCGGGAGCTCCTACAATGAGCAGTTCTTC
cdr3_aa: CASSRTSGLGSSYNEQFF

clone_size: few
d_call: -
j_call: TRBJ1-2
v_call: TRBV24-1
cdr3_nt: TGTGCCACCAGTGACAGGACGGAAAACTATGGCTACACCTTC
cdr3_aa: CATSDRTENYGYTF

clone_size: -
d_call: TRBD2
j_call: TRBJ2-1
v_call: TRBV9
cdr3_nt: TGTGCCAGCAGCGAGGGACTAGCGGGGTACAATGAGCAGTTCTTC
cdr3_aa: CASSEGLAGYNEQFF

clone_size: -
d_call: -
j_call: TRBJ2-3
v_call: TRBV7-3
cdr3_nt: TGTGCCAGCAGCTTAGGGTTGGGGGCAGATACGCAGTATTTT
cdr3_aa: CASSLGLGADTQYF

clone_size: -
d_call: -
j_call: TRBJ2-2
v_call: TRBV18
cdr3_nt: TGTGCCAGCTCACCGCCAAAAACCCCCGGGGAGCTGTTTTTT
cdr3_aa: CASSPPKTPGELFF

clone_size: -
d_call: -
j_call: TRBJ1-6
v_call: TRBV30
cdr3_nt: TGTGCCTGGAAGGCGGTGGCGAATTCACCCCTCCACTTT
cdr3_aa: CAWKAVANSPLHF

clone_size: once
d_call: -
j_call: TRBJ2-4
v_call: TRBV3-1/TRBV3-2
cdr3_nt: TGTGCCAGCAGCCAAGTCTCAATCGACGTTTCACTAGCCAAAAACATTCAGTACTTC
cdr3_aa: CASSQVSIDVSLAKNIQYF

clone_size: -
d_call: TRBD1
j_call: TRBJ1-5
v_call: TRBV3-1/TRBV3-2
cdr3_nt: TGTGCCAGCAGCTCCAGCAACCGGGACAGGGGACGAGGGCCCCAGCATTTT
cdr3_aa: CASSSSNRDRGRGPQHF

clone_size: -
d_call: TRBD2
j_call: TRBJ2-1
v_call: TRBV24-1
cdr3_nt: TGTGCCACCAGTGAGGGGACTAGCGGATACAATGAGCAGTTCTTC
cdr3_aa: CATSEGTSGYNEQFF

clone_size: -
d_call: TRBD1
j_call: TRBJ1-5
v_call: TRBV6-5
cdr3_nt: TGTGCCAGCAGGACCAGGGGGTTGAGCAATCAGCCCCAGCATTTT
cdr3_aa: CASRTRGLSNQPQHF

clone_size: -
d_call: -
j_call: TRBJ1-1
v_call: TRBV30
cdr3_nt: TGTGCCTGGAGCGTAACGGGTTTGGAGGCTTTCTTT
cdr3_aa: CAWSVTGLEAFF

clone_size: -
d_call: -
j_call: TRBJ2-1
v_call: TRBV4-1
cdr3_nt: TGCGCCAGCAGACATGGGGCGGCCCGGGGCCCGGGGGGCGGCTACAATGAGCAGTTCTTC
cdr3_aa: CASRHGAARGPGGGYNEQFF

clone_size: -
d_call: TRBD1
j_call: TRBJ2-3
v_call: TRBV28
cdr3_nt: TGTGCCAGCAGTTTCCCGGGACAGGGGAGGTTGGCGGGAGCCGCGGATACGCAGTATTTT
cdr3_aa: CASSFPGQGRLAGAADTQYF

clone_size: many
d_call: -
j_call: TRBJ1-5
v_call: TRBV5-8
cdr3_nt: TGTGCCAGCAGCTTGTATCGGCAGGGCGGTCGTCAGCCCCAGCATTTT
cdr3_aa: CASSLYRQGGRQPQHF

clone_size: -
d_call: TRBD2
j_call: TRBJ2-1
v_call: TRBV5-5
cdr3_nt: TGTGCCAGCAGCTGGGGACTAGCGGGATCCTACAATGAGCAGTTCTTC
cdr3_aa: CASSWGLAGSYNEQFF

clone_size: -
d_call: -
j_call: TRBJ1-2
v_call: TRBV30
cdr3_nt: TGTGCCTGGAGCCCTAACTATGGCTACACCTTC
cdr3_aa: CAWSPNYGYTF

clone_size: -
d_call: TRBD1
j_call: TRBJ2-2
v_call: TRBV24-1
cdr3_nt: TGTGCCACCAGTGGGCAGACAGGGGGCCTCCAGGTGGATACCGGGGAGCTGTTTTTT
cdr3_aa: CATSGQTGGLQVDTGELFF

clone_size: -
d_call: TRBD2
j_call: TRBJ2-7
v_call: TRBV6-2/TRBV6-3
cdr3_nt: TGTGCCAGCAGTTACAGTTTCACCGGGACTAAATACTACGAGCAGTACTTC
cdr3_aa: CASSYSFTGTKYYEQYF

clone_size: -
d_call: -
j_call: TRBJ2-2
v_call: TRBV5-1
cdr3_nt: TGCGCCAGCAGCTTGGAAGGGCGGGGTTCCGGGGAGCTGTTTTTT
cdr3_aa: CASSLEGRGSGELFF

clone_size: -
d_call: TRBD1
j_call: TRBJ1-1
v_call: TRBV5-5
cdr3_nt: TGTGCCAGCAGCTTGGGGACAGGGATGCCTGAAGCTTTCTTT
cdr3_aa: CASSLGTGMPEAFF

clone_size: -
d_call: -
j_call: TRBJ1-1
v_call: TRBV9
cdr3_nt: TGTGCCAGCAGTGAAACGGGGAACACTGAAGCTTTCTTT
cdr3_aa: CASSETGNTEAFF

clone_size: -
d_call: TRBD2
j_call: TRBJ2-2
v_call: TRBV7-8
cdr3_nt: TGTGCCAGCAGCCTTGTAGCGCGGGAGGCCGGCACCGGGGAGCTGTTTTTT
cdr3_aa: CASSLVAREAGTGELFF

clone_size: -
d_call: -
j_call: TRBJ2-1
v_call: TRBV15
cdr3_nt: TGTGCCACCAGCAGAGATCTCGAAGCAGCGGAGATATACAATGAGCAGTTCTTC
cdr3_aa: CATSRDLEAAEIYNEQFF

clone_size: -
d_call: -
j_call: TRBJ1-3
v_call: TRBV28
cdr3_nt: TGTGCCAGCAGTTTAGACAGGATTGCGGGCTCTGGAAACACCATATATTTT
cdr3_aa: CASSLDRIAGSGNTIYF

clone_size: -
d_call: -
j_call: TRBJ2-7
v_call: TRBV5-1
cdr3_nt: TGCGCCAGCACCCATTCCGGGACAAGCGGGACTTACGAGCAGTACTTC
cdr3_aa: CASTHSGTSGTYEQYF

clone_size: -
d_call: -
j_call: TRBJ1-5
v_call: TRBV3-1/TRBV3-2
cdr3_nt: TGTGCCAGCAGCCAGCGGACAGCCGTGAATCCCCAGCATTTT
cdr3_aa: CASSQRTAVNPQHF

clone_size: once
d_call: -
j_call: TRBJ2-2
v_call: TRBV7-3
cdr3_nt: TGTGCCAGCAGCTTCCAGGGGGGAACCGGGGAGCTGTTTTTT
cdr3_aa: CASSFQGGTGELFF

clone_size: few
d_call: -
j_call: TRBJ2-7
v_call: TRBV29-1
cdr3_nt: TGCAGCGTGGGGGTATCCTACGAGCAGTACTTC
cdr3_aa: CSVGVSYEQYF

clone_size: -
d_call: TRBD1
j_call: TRBJ1-2
v_call: TRBV5-1
cdr3_nt: TGCGCCAGCAGCTTGGTTCAGGGGGCGTCGACCTATGGCTACACCTTC
cdr3_aa: CASSLVQGASTYGYTF

clone_size: -
d_call: -
j_call: TRBJ2-7
v_call: TRBV7-8
cdr3_nt: TGTGCCAGCAGCTCCGAAGGAAGAGACAGCTCCTACGAGCAGTACTTC
cdr3_aa: CASSSEGRDSSYEQYF